This T cell receptor beta chain was captured by sequencing in a study of T cell changes during pregnancy in multiple sclerosis. This clone was observed a handful of times. Clones were sequenced by immunoSEQ multiplex PCR, and TCRdb holds only the in-frame ones, with some missing. The sample has over 40,000 clones, roughly 90% seen once. The material was peripheral blood, obtained in the second trimester of pregnancy. The source is a female donor in good health, enrolled as a control in a pregnancy study.

The CDR3 loop reads CASSLGGQETQYF. DNA of the CDR3: TGCGCCAGCAGCTTGGGAGGTCAGGAGACCCAGTACTTC. V and J are TRBV5-1 and TRBJ2-5; D ambiguous. Trimming left V 0 bases short and J 5 bases short, with 8 bases between. The CDR3 is 13 residues long. Germline values: CDR1 SGHRS, CDR2 YFSETQ.